Below, 18 T cell receptor beta chains from the same sample are listed, as sequenced in a study of T cell repertoires in cytomegalovirus infection. These TCRs' antigens remain unknown. TCRdb analysed the reads with MiXCR anew, one entry per CDR3 protein. The data show tens of thousands of distinct CDR3 sequences, more than 15% seen once. The material sequenced was CD8+ T cells from cultured PBMCs, taken from culture after CMV antigen stimulation. The source is a human donor in good health (CMV status not recorded). Some clones in this sample may be carry-over from other donors' samples.

The chain uses TRBV20-1 and TRBJ1-2; unclear D gene. The germline V and J ends were trimmed by 6 bases and 6 bases, with 20 bases remaining between them. This CDR3 contains 14 residues. CDR1 DFQATT and CDR2 SNEGSKA come from the germline V gene (reference sequence). DNA of the CDR3: TGCAGTGCCCACCCAGACCCCGAGGGAGATGGCTACACCTTC. This translates into CSAHPDPEGDGYTF.

This clonotype was picked up a small number of times. The CDR3 sequence: CASSHIAGGTSYEQYF. CDR3 DNA: TGTGCCAGCAGTCATATAGCGGGGGGTACCTCCTACGAGCAGTACTTC. The chain combines TRBV7-2 with TRBJ2-7; 10 nucleotides line up with TRBD2. From germline, CDR1 is SGHTA and CDR2 FQGNSA. J lost 0 bases, V lost 6 bases, and 8 bases had no gene match. The CDR3 is made up of 16 amino acids.

This clonotype was seen only a few times. This CDR3 reads CASSPGSSGNSYEQYF. The CDR3 nucleotides read TGTGCCAGCAGCCCGGGCTCGAGCGGGAACTCCTACGAGCAGTACTTC. V gene TRBV27 combines with J gene TRBJ2-7; 7 bases are a match to TRBD2. The V segment lost 6 bases and the J segment 0 bases; nucleotides outside the gene matches: 11. Germline V gene data show CDR1 as MNHEY and CDR2 as SMNVEV (reference sequence). The CDR3 is 16 amino acids.

DNA for the CDR3: TGTGCCAGCCGCGGAGCGGATGCCCCTCCGCATGAGCAGTTCTTC. Residues: CASRGADAPPHEQFF. J is TRBJ2-1 and V is TRBV7-4, with D perhaps TRBD2 (5 bases). The CDR3 sequence is 15 residues long. The germline CDR1 and CDR2 sequences are SGHVT and SQSDAQ. The V and J ends lost 8 bases and 8 bases respectively, with 22 bases between them.

The chain uses TRBV19 and TRBJ1-3, with a weak D call TRBD1 (6 bases). V lost 8 bases and J lost 4, with 15 bases in between. This CDR3 spans 14 amino acids. Per the germline V gene, CDR1 is LNHDA and CDR2 is SQIVND (reference sequence). DNA of the CDR3: TGTGCCAGTCTACAGGGTATCGGAGGAAACACCATATATTTT. Residues: CASLQGIGGNTIYF.

The chain is built from TRBV7-2 and TRBJ1-3; D possibly corresponds to TRBD1 (6 bases). The CDR3 runs to 17 residues. V lost 3 bases, J lost 0 bases, and 15 bases lay in between. Germline V CDR1 and CDR2: SGHTA, FQGNSA. The chain's CDR3 is CASSFQTGTYSGNTIYF. The CDR3 DNA reads TGTGCCAGCAGCTTCCAGACAGGAACCTACTCTGGAAACACCATATATTTT. Drawing the rest from reference TRBV7-2 and TRBJ1-3, the complete variable domain is GAGVSQSPSNKVTEKGKDVELRCDPISGHTALYWYRQSLGQGLEFLIYFQGNSAPDKSGLPSDRFSAERTGGSVSTLTIQRTQQEDSAVYLCASSFQTGTYSGNTIYFGEGSWLTVV.

This clonotype was detected only a few times. Here the CDR3 DNA reads TGTGCCAGCAGCTCGTCGGGACAGGGAGACACCGGGGAGCTGTTTTTT. Translated: CASSSSGQGDTGELFF. The chain couples TRBV7-9 to TRBJ2-2, with 9 bases matching TRBD1. The CDR3 is made up of 16 amino acids. V lost 4 bases and J lost 3; bases outside the gene matches: 6. The germline V gene encodes CDR1 SEHNR and CDR2 FQNEAQ (reference sequence). Complete variable domain (other parts from reference TRBV7-9 and TRBJ2-2): DTGVSQNPRHKITKRGQNVTFRCDPISEHNRLYWYRQTLGQGPEFLTYFQNEAQLEKSRLLSDRFSAERPKGSFSTLEIQRTEQGDSAMYLCASSSSGQGDTGELFFGEGSRLTVL.

The genes are TRBV6-6 and TRBJ2-7; no firm D call. CDR1 MNHNY and CDR2 SVGAGI come from the germline V gene (reference sequence). The V end was cut by 0 bases, the J end by 7 bases, with 22 bases between. The CDR3 runs 17 residues. CDR3 sequence reads: CASSYSAGGYSSAEQYF. The CDR3 nucleotides read TGTGCCAGCAGTTACTCCGCTGGCGGATACTCGTCGGCTGAGCAGTACTTC.

V and J are TRBV20-1 and TRBJ1-1; TRBD1 matches at 8 bases. With V trimmed by 6 bases and J by 1 base, 10 bases remained unmatched. Germline V gene sequence: CDR1 DFQATT, CDR2 SNEGSKA (reference sequence). CDR3 length: 15 residues. The CDR3 DNA follows: TGCAGTGCCCAGGACAGGGTGATCGGGAACACTGAAGCTTTCTTT. Protein: CSAQDRVIGNTEAFF.

For the CDR3, the DNA is TGTGCCAGCAGCTTATGGGGGACTAGCGGGAGTTTTGAGCAGTTCTTC. Its translation: CASSLWGTSGSFEQFF. The chain links TRBV7-3 to TRBJ2-1; 14 bases agree with TRBD2. CDR1 is SGHTA and CDR2 is FQGTGA in the germline V gene. Trimming removed 2 bases from V and 9 bases from J; junction bases left unmatched: 6. The CDR3 runs to 16 residues.

There are a few counts of this clonotype. V gene TRBV4-1 combines with J gene TRBJ2-3, with D perhaps matching TRBD1 or TRBD2 (5 bases each). Between the trimmed V and J ends, which lost 3 bases and 6 bases, there was a span of 7 bases. This CDR3 spans 12 amino acids. Germline V gene data show CDR1 as MGHRA and CDR2 as YSYEKL. CDR3 coding DNA: TGCGCCAGCAGCCAGGGGGAGGATACGCAGTATTTT. It specifies CASSQGEDTQYF.

The rearrangement joins TRBV6-6 to TRBJ1-4; D may be TRBD1 (6 bases). V was shortened by 0 bases and J by 5 bases, with 19 bases between the two germline ends. The CDR3 has 18 residues. CDR1 is MNHNY, CDR2 SVGAGI, per germline (reference sequence). The CDR3 bases are TGTGCCAGCAGTTACTCAGTTTCCCCCCAGGACAGCAATGAAAAACTGTTTTTT. Amino acids: CASSYSVSPQDSNEKLFF.

This sequence joins TRBV7-4 and TRBJ2-2; D may be TRBD2 (6 bases). Germline assignment: CDR1 SGHVT and CDR2 SQSDAQ. This CDR3 contains 16 residues. Trimming cost V 3 bases and J 3 bases, with 14 bases left between them. The DNA of the CDR3 is TGTGCCAGCAGCTTTCCGAGCGGGTATCACACCGGGGAGCTGTTTTTT. Amino acid sequence: CASSFPSGYHTGELFF.

This sequence joins TRBV12-3 or TRBV12-4 and TRBJ2-7; TRBD2 matches at 10 bases. V dropped 6 bases and J dropped 1; count of bases not matched to a gene: 3. The CDR3 contains 14 residues. The CDR3 DNA reads TGTGCCAGCAGGACTAGCGGGTTTTCCTACGAGCAGTACTTC. Protein product: CASRTSGFSYEQYF.

V and J are TRBV7-9 and TRBJ2-1; possibly TRBD1 for D (6 bases). The CDR3 is 13 residues long. Germline V CDR1 and CDR2: SEHNR, FQNEAQ (reference sequence). V lost 5 bases and J lost 8, with 13 bases in between. The CDR3 region is CASSQSQGYEQFF. In DNA, the CDR3 is TGTGCCAGCAGCCAATCACAGGGTTATGAGCAGTTCTTC.

The sample holds many counts of this clonotype. CDR3 coding DNA: TGTGCCAGCAGCGGGGGACTAGCGGGGGGGCGCTATAACACCGGGGAGCTGTTTTTT. This encodes CASSGGLAGGRYNTGELFF. V is TRBV11-2 and J is TRBJ2-2; 16 bases line up with TRBD2. The CDR3 loop spans 19 amino acids. CDR1 SGHAT and CDR2 FQNNGV come from the germline V gene. The J segment lost 2 bases and the V segment lost 5 bases, leaving 8 bases of the junction unmatched.

This clonotype was seen only a few times. The rearrangement joins TRBV20-1 to TRBJ1-2; D is possibly TRBD1 (5 bases). V lost 6 bases, J lost 4 bases, and 15 bases lay in between. This CDR3 comprises 13 residues. Germline-derived CDR1 and CDR2 are DFQATT and SNEGSKA (reference sequence). The CDR3 DNA follows: TGCAGTGCCCCGGGGGGGGAATCCTATGGCTACACCTTC. Protein product: CSAPGGESYGYTF.

Points on this clonotype: A much larger clone sits a single nucleotide away, making a read error possible. This chain connects TRBV27 to TRBJ1-2; 9 bases match TRBD1. CDR1 is MNHEY and CDR2 is SMNVEV in the germline V gene (reference sequence). The CDR3 totals 15 residues. In DNA form, the CDR3 reads TGTGTCAGCAGTCCAGTCGGGACAGGGAAGTATGGCTACACCTTC. It codes for CVSSPVGTGKYGYTF.